These 5 T cell receptor beta chains were all obtained from the same sample, sequenced in a study of post-analysis software for immune sequencing data. cDNA libraries of TCR beta carried unique molecular identifiers. One entry per CDR3 protein, called by TCRdb with MiXCR from the PCR reads. This sample has around 500,000 distinct CDR3 sequences; roughly 34% occur once, and the top ten carry 4.5% to 7.5%. For these receptors, no antigen is known. Regarding the study as a whole: Comparison of patients with controls showed five TRBV segments more frequent in patients, TRBV5-6, TRBV5-1 and TRBV20-1 among them.

Sequencing input: blood. All receptors derive from a girl aged 2-17 years with multiple sclerosis.

This chain links TRBV20-1 with TRBJ2-7; 9 bases agree with TRBD2. The V segment lost 5 bases and the J segment 1 base; nucleotides outside the gene matches: 15. The V gene's germline CDR1 is DFQATT and CDR2 SNEGSKA (reference sequence). CDR3 size: 17 residues. The CDR3 loop is CSAGTARAGLASYEQYF. DNA of the CDR3: TGCAGTGCTGGCACGGCACGCGCGGGACTAGCATCCTACGAGCAGTACTTC.

V usage is TRBV6-1 and J usage is TRBJ2-7, with 7 bases fitting TRBD1. CDR1 MNHNS and CDR2 SASEGT come from the germline V gene. J gave up 4 bases and V 3 bases, and 9 bases lay outside the gene matches. The CDR3 runs to 15 residues. Here the CDR3 DNA reads TGTGCCAGCAGTGACGGAACGACAGGGATGTACGAGCAGTACTTC. Protein sequence: CASSDGTTGMYEQYF.

The chain recombines TRBV5-1 with TRBJ2-5; D may be TRBD2 (6 bases). Germline loops: CDR1 SGHRS, CDR2 YFSETQ. The CDR3 sequence is 14 residues long. V lost 4 bases and J 2 bases, leaving 12 bases between the germline ends. CDR3 coding DNA: TGCGCCAGCAGCGCAGACGGGGGTCAAGAGACCCAGTACTTC. Translated, it gives CASSADGGQETQYF.

This clonotype was seen more than once but under ten times. The gene calls are TRBV7-3 and TRBJ2-1, with 9 bases that match TRBD2. This CDR3 is built from 17 residues. Germline CDR1 and CDR2: SGHTA and FQGTGA. Unmatched junction bases numbered 12, after V lost 5 bases and J lost 4 bases. The CDR3 nucleotides read TGTGCCAGCAGCCGGGTGGGGCAGACTAGCGGTTACAATGAGCAGTTCTTC. Translating gives CASSRVGQTSGYNEQFF.

V gene TRBV15 combines with J gene TRBJ2-1, with TRBD1 as a possible D gene (5 bases). CDR3 length: 13 residues. The germline gives CDR1 LNHNV, CDR2 YYDKDF (reference sequence). The germline V and J ends were trimmed by 9 bases and 0 bases, with 9 bases remaining between them. For the CDR3, the DNA is TGTGCCACTCAAGGGGTCTCCTACAATGAGCAGTTCTTC. Protein: CATQGVSYNEQFF.